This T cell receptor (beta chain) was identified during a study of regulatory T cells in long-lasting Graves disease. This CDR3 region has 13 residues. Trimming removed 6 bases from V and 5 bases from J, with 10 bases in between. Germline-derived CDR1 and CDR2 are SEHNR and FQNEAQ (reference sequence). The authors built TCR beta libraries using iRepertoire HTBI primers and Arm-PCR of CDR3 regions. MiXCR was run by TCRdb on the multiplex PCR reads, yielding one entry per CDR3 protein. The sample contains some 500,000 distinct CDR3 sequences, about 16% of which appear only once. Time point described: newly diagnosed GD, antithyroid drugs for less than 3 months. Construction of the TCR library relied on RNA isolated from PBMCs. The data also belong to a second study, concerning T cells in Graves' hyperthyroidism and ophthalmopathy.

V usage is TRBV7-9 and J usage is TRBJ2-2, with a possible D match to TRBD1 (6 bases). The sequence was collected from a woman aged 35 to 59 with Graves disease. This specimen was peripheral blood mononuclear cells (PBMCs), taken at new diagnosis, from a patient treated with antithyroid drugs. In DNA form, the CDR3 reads TGTGCCAGCAGGCCAACAGGGACCGGGGAGCTGTTTTTT. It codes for CASRPTGTGELFF.